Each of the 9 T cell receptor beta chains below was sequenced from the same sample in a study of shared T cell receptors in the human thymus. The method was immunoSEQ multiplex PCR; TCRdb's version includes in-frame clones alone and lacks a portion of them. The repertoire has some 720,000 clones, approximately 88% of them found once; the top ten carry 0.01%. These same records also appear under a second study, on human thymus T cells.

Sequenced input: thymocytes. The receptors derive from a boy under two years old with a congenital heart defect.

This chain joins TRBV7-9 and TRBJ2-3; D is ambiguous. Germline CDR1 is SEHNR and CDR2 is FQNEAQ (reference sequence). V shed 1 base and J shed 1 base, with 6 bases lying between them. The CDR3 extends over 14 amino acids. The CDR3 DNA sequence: TGTGCCAGCAGCTTAGTCCCGGGCACAGATACGCAGTATTTT. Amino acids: CASSLVPGTDTQYF. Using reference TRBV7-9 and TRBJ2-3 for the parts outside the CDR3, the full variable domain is DTGVSQNPRHKITKRGQNVTFRCDPISEHNRLYWYRQTLGQGPEFLTYFQNEAQLEKSRLLSDRFSAERPKGSFSTLEIQRTEQGDSAMYLCASSLVPGTDTQYFGPGTRLTVL.

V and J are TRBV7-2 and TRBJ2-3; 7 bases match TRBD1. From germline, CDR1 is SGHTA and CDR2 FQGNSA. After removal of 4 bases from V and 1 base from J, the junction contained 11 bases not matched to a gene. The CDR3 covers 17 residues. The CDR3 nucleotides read TGTGCCAGCAGCTCCCCCCGGGACAGATACGGCACAGATACGCAGTATTTT. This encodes CASSSPRDRYGTDTQYF.

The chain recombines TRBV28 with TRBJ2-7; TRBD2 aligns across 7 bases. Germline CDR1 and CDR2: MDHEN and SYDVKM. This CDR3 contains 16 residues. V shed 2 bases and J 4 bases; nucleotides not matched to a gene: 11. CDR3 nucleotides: TGTGCCAGCAGTTTAAGGAGCGGCGGGAGCTCTTACGAGCAGTACTTC. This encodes CASSLRSGGSSYEQYF.

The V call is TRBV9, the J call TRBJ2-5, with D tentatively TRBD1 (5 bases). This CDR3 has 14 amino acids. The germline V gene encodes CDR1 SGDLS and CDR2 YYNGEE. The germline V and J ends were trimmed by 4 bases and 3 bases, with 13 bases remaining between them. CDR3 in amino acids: CASSPVDNKETQYF. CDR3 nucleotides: TGTGCCAGCAGCCCGGTGGACAATAAAGAGACCCAGTACTTC.

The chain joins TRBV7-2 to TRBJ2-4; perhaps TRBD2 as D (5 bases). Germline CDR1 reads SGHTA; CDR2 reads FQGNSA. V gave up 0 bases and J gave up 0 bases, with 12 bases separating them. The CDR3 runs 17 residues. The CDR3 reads CASSLAQEGLAKNIQYF. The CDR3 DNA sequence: TGTGCCAGCAGCTTAGCGCAAGAGGGATTAGCCAAAAACATTCAGTACTTC.

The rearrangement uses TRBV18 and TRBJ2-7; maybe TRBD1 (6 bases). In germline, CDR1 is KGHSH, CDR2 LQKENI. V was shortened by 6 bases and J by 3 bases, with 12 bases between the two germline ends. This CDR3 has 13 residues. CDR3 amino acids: CASSSTGLYEQYF. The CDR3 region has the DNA TGTGCCAGCTCGTCAACAGGGCTCTACGAGCAGTACTTC. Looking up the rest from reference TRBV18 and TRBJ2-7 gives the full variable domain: NAGVMQNPRHLVRRRGQEARLRCSPMKGHSHVYWYRQLPEEGLKFMVYLQKENIIDESGMPKERFSAEFPKEGPSILRIQQVVRGDSAAYFCASSSTGLYEQYFGPGTRLTVT.

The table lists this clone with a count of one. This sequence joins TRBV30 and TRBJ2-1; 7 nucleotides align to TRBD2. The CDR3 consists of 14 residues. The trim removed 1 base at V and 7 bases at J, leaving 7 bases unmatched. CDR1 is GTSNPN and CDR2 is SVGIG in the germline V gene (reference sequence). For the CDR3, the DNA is TGTGCCTGGAGTGCCAGCGGGGCCCGGAATGAGCAGTTCTTC. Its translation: CAWSASGARNEQFF.

CDR3 nucleotides: TGTGCTAGTGGTTTGGTACGCCGAGCGGGAGTATGGGAGACCCAGTACTTC. As protein: CASGLVRRAGVWETQYF. The J gene is TRBJ2-5, the V gene TRBV12-5; 8 bases fit TRBD2. This CDR3 region has 17 residues. Germline V gene data show CDR1 as LGHNT and CDR2 as FRNRAP. V gave up 0 bases and J gave up 5 bases; unmatched junction bases: 11.

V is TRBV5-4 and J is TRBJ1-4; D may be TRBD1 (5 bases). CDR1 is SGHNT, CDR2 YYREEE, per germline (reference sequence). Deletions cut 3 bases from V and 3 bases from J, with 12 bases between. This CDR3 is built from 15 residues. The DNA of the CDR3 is TGTGCCAGCAGCTCCCAGGGTGGGGCTAATGAAAAACTGTTTTTT. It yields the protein CASSSQGGANEKLFF.